Presented here are 5 T cell receptor beta chains from one specimen sequenced in a study of T-cell memory formation after mild COVID-19. TCRdb recomputed calls from the 5' RACE reads with MiXCR, one row per CDR3 protein. Of 250,000 to 300,000 distinct CDR3 sequences listed, roughly 15% were seen once; the top ten hold roughly 20%. Sequenced: PBMCs or a T cell subset sorted from them (not recorded which). These receptors all come from a man aged 18 to 35 who had mild COVID-19 (a few samples of this study predate the infection). Cell type and time point are not known.

This sequence joins TRBV5-1 and TRBJ1-4; no clear D gene. Trimming removed 7 bases from V and 2 bases from J, with 9 bases in between. Germline values: CDR1 SGHRS, CDR2 YFSETQ. The length of the CDR3 is 13 residues. The DNA of the CDR3 is TGCGCCAGCGGAGTGGAGACTAATGAAAAACTGTTTTTT. Translating it yields CASGVETNEKLFF. Combining the CDR3 with reference TRBV5-1 and TRBJ1-4 gives the whole variable domain KAGVTQTPRYLIKTRGQQVTLSCSPISGHRSVSWYQQTPGQGLQFLFEYFSETQRNKGNFPGRFSGRQFSNSRSEMNVSTLELGDSALYLCASGVETNEKLFFGSGTQLSVL.

The V and J genes are TRBV12-3 or TRBV12-4 and TRBJ2-3; D gene uncertain. Trimming took 5 bases from V and 5 from J, leaving 8 bases between them. This CDR3 is built from 12 residues. The CDR3 DNA reads TGTGCCAGCAGTACTATCGAAGATACGCAGTATTTT. Its protein product is CASSTIEDTQYF.

The table lists this clonotype with a few counts. The chain uses TRBV12-3 or TRBV12-4 and TRBJ1-6; 11 nucleotides agree with TRBD1. J gave up 8 bases and V 6 bases, and 3 bases lay outside the gene matches. This CDR3 contains 14 residues. CDR3 amino acids: CASSRTGGDSPLHF. CDR3 coding DNA: TGTGCCAGCAGCCGGACAGGGGGCGATTCACCCCTCCACTTT.

The CDR3 spells CASSDSGSYTF. For the CDR3, the DNA is TGTGCCAGTAGTGACTCGGGGAGCTACACCTTC. V and J are TRBV19 and TRBJ1-2; D unclear. This CDR3 comprises 11 residues. The V and J ends lost 5 bases and 9 bases respectively, with 10 bases between them. Germline V gene sequence: CDR1 LNHDA, CDR2 SQIVND (reference sequence).

This clonotype occurred a few times. This chain uses TRBV4-3 with TRBJ1-2, with D possibly matching TRBD1 (5 bases). The CDR3 loop spans 17 amino acids. V lost 0 bases and J lost 4, with 18 bases in between. The germline V gene has CDR1 LGHNA and CDR2 YSLEER. The CDR3 DNA reads TGCGCCAGCAGCCAAGAGGGGCGGACGGGGCAGATCTATGGCTACACCTTC. Residues: CASSQEGRTGQIYGYTF.